The clone carrying this T cell receptor beta chain was counted at least ten times. Its matching antigen is unknown. Germline V gives CDR1 SGHRS, CDR2 YFSETQ. V trimming: 4 bases; J trimming: 2 bases; junction bases outside the gene matches: 3. This CDR3 is built from 16 residues. Making use of molecular barcodes, quantitative 5'-RACE generated TCR beta libraries. TCRdb re-called the 5' RACE reads through MiXCR, storing one row per CDR3 protein. Among approximately 520,000 distinct CDR3 sequences, less than 6% were seen once, and the ten largest hold approximately 3.5%. The data belong to a study of CD8 T cells in ankylosing spondylitis. General study points: Disease-linked clones displayed a CD8+ phenotype and appeared relatively rarely in peripheral blood. Matched ankylosing spondylitis synovial fluid reportedly contained a significantly enriched population of disease-linked clones. A motif of under ten highly homologous TCR beta variants was seen as apparently characteristic of ankylosing spondylitis blood.

The J gene is TRBJ2-3, the V gene TRBV5-1, with 14 bases fitting TRBD2. The specimen sequenced was blood, either unsorted or a sorted T cell fraction (not recorded which). The TCR comes from a male donor with ankylosing spondylitis. The CDR3 sequence: CASSAGLAGDTDTQYF. DNA for the CDR3: TGCGCCAGCAGCGCGGGACTAGCGGGGGACACAGATACGCAGTATTTT.